The rows below give T cell receptor beta chains drawn from one sample of a study of beta chain features in type 1 diabetes. Using immunoSEQ multiplex PCR, the repertoire was profiled, and TCRdb retains in-frame clones only, with some absent. The sample yields roughly 310,000 clones, 8% to 13% seen once. The sequenced sample consisted of naive CD4+ T cells from blood. The receptors originated from a woman in her twenties or thirties in good health. CDR3s include the opening cysteine and the closing phenylalanine or tryptophan. D genes are given only for firm matches. Size is stated for part of the rows, as once, few or many counts, or as a class when the clone is expanded.

j_call,d_call,v_call,clone_size,cdr3_nt,cdr3_aa
TRBJ2-5,TRBD2,TRBV6-1,-,TGTGCCAGCAGTCAGCCCAGCGGGAACGGGGAGACCCAGTACTTC,CASSQPSGNGETQYF
TRBJ1-2,TRBD1,TRBV7-2,-,TGTGCCAGCAGACCCGGACAGGGAGGGGGCTACACCTTC,CASRPGQGGGYTF
TRBJ1-5,TRBD1,TRBV7-9,-,TGTGCCAGCAGCGCCACCGGGACAGGGCCCCTCAATCAGCCCCAGCATTTT,CASSATGTGPLNQPQHF
TRBJ2-7,TRBD1,TRBV18,-,TGTGCCAGCTCGCCCACGGGACAGGGGGACTACGAGCAGTACTTC,CASSPTGQGDYEQYF
TRBJ2-7,TRBD2,TRBV28,-,TGTGCCAGCGAAACGGGAGGGTCCTACGAGCAGTACTTC,CASETGGSYEQYF
TRBJ2-4,TRBD2,TRBV7-3,few,TGTGCCAGCGCACAGACTAGCGGGAGTGGAAACATTCAGTACTTC,CASAQTSGSGNIQYF
TRBJ1-1,TRBD1,TRBV30,-,TGTGCCTGGAGTGTTTTCTCCGACAGGGGTGCTTTCTTT,CAWSVFSDRGAFF
TRBJ1-5,TRBD1,TRBV6-1,-,TGTGCCAGCAGTGAAGATGGCGTGACAGGGGTCTTTAATCAGCCCCAGCATTTT,CASSEDGVTGVFNQPQHF
TRBJ2-3,TRBD2,TRBV10-3,few,TGTGCCACCGCGAGCCAGGCAAGCGGGAGGTCAGATACGCAGTATTTT,CATASQASGRSDTQYF
TRBJ1-2,-,TRBV28,-,TGTGCCAGCAGTTCCCACCGCCAGGAGGCCTATGGCTACACCTTC,CASSSHRQEAYGYTF
TRBJ1-2,TRBD1,TRBV19,few,TGTGCCAGTCACCACCGGGACAGCTATGGCTACACCTTC,CASHHRDSYGYTF
TRBJ1-5,-,TRBV18,once,TGTGCCAGCTCACCACCGGCGGGGCCCCAGCATTTT,CASSPPAGPQHF
TRBJ1-2,TRBD1,TRBV11-1,-,TGTGCCAGCAGCTTCGGACAGGGGGGCTACACCTTC,CASSFGQGGYTF
TRBJ1-5,TRBD1,TRBV6-5,few,TGTGCCAGCAGTAGAGGGACAGGGAGTCAGCCCCAGCATTTT,CASSRGTGSQPQHF
TRBJ2-1,-,TRBV5-6,few,TGTGCCAGCAGAGGGGGGGGATACAATGAGCAGTTCTTC,CASRGGGYNEQFF
TRBJ1-5,-,TRBV27,few,TGTGCCAGCAGTTTAACCAGGAATCAGCCCCAGCATTTT,CASSLTRNQPQHF
TRBJ2-1,TRBD2,TRBV15,few,TGTGCCACCAGCAGAGATAAGGGGACTAGCGGGAATTATGAGCAGTTCTTC,CATSRDKGTSGNYEQFF
TRBJ2-3,TRBD2,TRBV5-1,-,TGCGCCAGCAGCTACGGACTAGAATTAGATACGCAGTATTTT,CASSYGLELDTQYF